The 3 T cell receptor gamma chains below all came from one sample that was sequenced in a study of gamma-delta T cells after stem cell transplantation listed by TCRdb under 2016. The receptor library was made with RT-PCR. These reads were obtained on an Illumina MiSeq. TCRdb reanalyzed the public reads with the CATT caller, and identical DNA sequences were merged afterwards. Present in this sample are about 310 gamma-chain clones, roughly half of which were seen just once. Jointly, the top ten make up 66% of the sample. The sequenced material came from gamma-delta T cells. The origin of the receptors is a human donor. It is not recorded whose cells these are; they may come from a transplant donor.

The genes are TRGV9 and TRGJP. As TCRdb names no J gene, one was assigned here on the basis of a DNA match to germline. This CDR3 spans 17 amino acids. The V gene end was trimmed by 0 bases and the J gene end by 6 bases; junction bases not matched to a gene: 5. Per the germline V gene, CDR1 is GITISATS and CDR2 is ISYDGTV (reference sequence). The CDR3 DNA reads TGTGCCTTGTGGGAGGTGCGGGGAGAGTTGGGCAAAAAAATCAAGGTATTT. Translation: CALWEVRGELGKKIKVF.

This clone was detected once. The chain combines TRGV2 with TRGJP2. The J gene was not available in TCRdb and was assigned here by matching the DNA to germline segments. The trim removed 1 base at V and 4 bases at J, leaving 3 bases unmatched. The CDR3 length is 14 residues. Germline-derived CDR1 and CDR2 are EGSNGY and YDSYNSKV. The CDR3 region has the DNA TGTGCCACCTGGGACGGCCTTAGTGATTGGATCAAGACGTTT. Amino acid sequence: CATWDGLSDWIKTF.

J is TRGJP2 and V is TRGV3. The J gene comes from matching the DNA to germline here; TCRdb lacks it. V was pared by 4 bases and J by 2 bases, with 16 bases of the junction left unmatched. CDR1 is VTNTFY and CDR2 is YDVSTARD in the germline V gene (reference sequence). The CDR3 is 18 amino acids. The DNA for the CDR3 is TGTGCCACCTGGGAGGCCCTCTATAGACTGAGTAGTGATTGGATCAAGACGTTT. This translates into CATWEALYRLSSDWIKTF.